The 5 T cell receptor beta chains in this list originate from one sample, sequenced in a study of regulatory T cells in long-lasting Graves disease (dated by TCRdb to the early 2020s). The time point label here, explained by the study, means: newly diagnosed GD, antithyroid drugs for less than 3 months. RNA was extracted from PBMCs in TRIzol for both TCR sequencing and RNA sequencing. The method was multiplex PCR. This sample was sequenced with an Illumina HiSeq 4000. To build TCR beta libraries, CDR3 regions were amplified by Arm-PCR using iRepertoire HTBI primers. TCRdb passed the public sequencing reads through fastp at Q25 and MiXCR, retaining productive beta sequences. For every CDR3 protein sequence, its rows merge into one entry that carries the most common genes and DNA. The sample table holds roughly 610,000 distinct CDR3 sequences, of which around 16% were seen once. The ten top clones hold about 12% of the sample.

The sample was also linked to a second study, of T cells in Graves' hyperthyroidism and ophthalmopathy.

Here the sequenced sample was peripheral blood mononuclear cells (PBMCs), taken at new diagnosis, from a patient treated with antithyroid drugs. The receptor set was obtained from a man aged 18 to 29 with Graves disease. Donor details come from another sample of the same person, matched by shared clones.

The gene calls are TRBV2 and TRBJ2-5; D is perhaps TRBD1 (5 bases). CDR1 and CDR2 (germline): SNHLY, FYNNEI. This CDR3 contains 12 residues. V lost 6 bases to trimming and J lost 6 bases, with 11 bases between them. The CDR3 loop reads CASRQDEKTQYF. In DNA, the CDR3 is TGTGCCAGCAGACAGGACGAGAAGACCCAGTACTTC.

This clonotype was observed a few times. The chain joins TRBV12-3 or TRBV12-4 to TRBJ2-1; 9 bases are a match to TRBD1. J was trimmed by 5 bases and V by 7 bases; bases with no gene match: 6. The CDR3 consists of 14 residues. Written as DNA, the CDR3 is TGTGCCAGCAATAACCGGGACAGGGACAATGAGCAGTTCTTC. Protein sequence: CASNNRDRDNEQFF.

J is TRBJ1-2 and V is TRBV12-3 or TRBV12-4, with D possibly TRBD1 on 6 matching bases. The CDR3 extends over 14 amino acids. Trimming removed 11 bases at V and 4 bases at J, with 20 bases between. In nucleotides, the CDR3 is TGTGCCTCTGGGGGCCCCCTTCCATCCTATGGCTACACCTTC. Translated: CASGGPLPSYGYTF.

The chain carries TRBV4-1 and TRBJ2-3; D may be TRBD1 (6 bases). Germline lookup yields CDR1 MGHRA and CDR2 YSYEKL. CDR3 length: 17 residues. The germline V and J ends were trimmed by 0 bases and 0 bases, with 13 bases remaining between them. The CDR3 region has the DNA TGCGCCAGCAGCCAAGATTACGCAGGGGCGAGCACAGATACGCAGTATTTT. It codes for CASSQDYAGASTDTQYF.

This clonotype was observed a handful of times. This chain joins TRBV4-1 and TRBJ1-5, with D perhaps matching TRBD1 (5 bases). Per germline, CDR1 MGHRA and CDR2 YSYEKL. Trimming cost V 2 bases and J 5 bases, with 10 bases left between them. There are 14 residues in the CDR3. Here the CDR3 reads CASSQLGRDQPQHF. CDR3 DNA sequence: TGCGCCAGCAGCCAATTGGGCAGGGATCAGCCCCAGCATTTT.